The clone carrying this T cell receptor beta chain has a single count. Its antigen is as yet unknown. This record comes from a study of T cells in Graves' hyperthyroidism and ophthalmopathy. Overall study: Prior to any treatment, at the point of initial diagnosis, peripheral blood was collected.

The V segment lost 3 bases and the J segment 0 bases; nucleotides outside the gene matches: 22. In germline, CDR1 is WNHNN, CDR2 SYGVQD (reference sequence). The CDR3 consists of 22 residues. Regions amplified from RNA transcripts were the TCR beta CDR3 regions. Using the HTBI primer set, a first-round RT-PCR was run on the TCR CDR3. In TCRdb, the multiplex PCR reads were re-called with MiXCR into one record per CDR3 protein. The top ten clones hold 15% to 18% of a sample with approximately 710,000 distinct CDR3 sequences, around 16% of them seen once. Exclusion of a patient resulted from uncontrolled infection, other autoimmune disease, pregnancy or lactation. Based on clinical symptoms, serum thyroxine and TRAb, thyroid ultrasound and orbital computed tomography, diagnoses were reached. Study-wide results and limits: Ophthalmopathy was identified by the model a median about 6.4 months ahead of onset.

Sequencing was performed on blood. The sequence was obtained from a man in his fifties or sixties with Graves' hyperthyroidism. This chain links TRBV10-1 with TRBJ2-2, with 7 bases lining up with TRBD2. Here the CDR3 DNA reads TGCGCCAGCAGTGAATTCGGTGAGAGTTCCCCCAGCGGGACTCCGAACACCGGGGAGCTGTTTTTT. Its translation: CASSEFGESSPSGTPNTGELFF.